These 15 T cell receptor beta chains were sequenced from one sample in a study of blood T cells in healthy people across ages. Using a J-beta primer mix together with a sample-barcoded 5' primer, a second PCR was run for roughly 6 to 12 cycles. TCRdb reprocessed the 5' RACE reads via MiXCR and lists one record per CDR3 protein. The sample holds some 1,800,000 distinct CDR3 sequences; about two fifths are singletons and the top ten take under 30%. Material for sequencing was blood. These receptors originate from a human donor in good health.

The chain links TRBV12-3 or TRBV12-4 to TRBJ2-1; D might be TRBD1 (5 bases). Trimming stripped 3 bases from V and 8 bases from J, with 14 bases between. The CDR3 consists of 14 residues. The CDR3 here is CASSFGWGQDEQFF. The DNA for the CDR3 is TGTGCCAGCAGTTTTGGGTGGGGCCAAGATGAGCAGTTCTTC.

As for this clonotype: Given a much more abundant clone one base away, this may be a read error. The rearrangement uses TRBV18 and TRBJ2-1; D is unresolved. Between the trimmed V and J ends, which lost 1 base and 13 bases, there was a span of 11 bases. From germline, CDR1 is KGHSH and CDR2 LQKENI. This CDR3 region has 12 residues. This CDR3 reads CASSPRTETQFF. CDR3 coding DNA: TGTGCCAGCTCACCACGAACGGAGACCCAGTTCTTC.

CDR3 protein: CASSQESGLGETQYF. Written as DNA, the CDR3 is TGCGCCAGCAGCCAAGAGTCAGGGTTGGGAGAGACCCAGTACTTC. The chain is built from TRBV4-1 and TRBJ2-5, with D perhaps matching TRBD1 (5 bases). Looked up from germline, CDR1 is MGHRA and CDR2 is YSYEKL. V lost 0 bases and J lost 4, with 12 bases in between. The CDR3 spans 15 residues.

This clonotype is a singleton in its sample. V is TRBV27 and J is TRBJ1-1; D may be TRBD1 (6 bases). Germline lookup yields CDR1 MNHEY and CDR2 SMNVEV (reference sequence). The ends were cut back, 9 bases at V and 11 bases at J, with 28 bases in the middle. CDR3 length: 15 amino acids. The DNA for the CDR3 is TGTGCCAGTATTGGCAGAAAATGGGGTCGGGACAAGGCTTTCTTT. Amino acid sequence: CASIGRKWGRDKAFF.

This clonotype was detected only a few times. At one of its ends the junction is not consistent with the germline gene, which may arise from a read error. V and J are TRBV27 and TRBJ1-5; TRBD1 agrees at 9 bases. Germline lookup yields CDR1 MNHEY and CDR2 SMNVEV (reference sequence). The CDR3 totals 14 residues. CDR3 protein: CASSISQGAQPQHF. DNA for the CDR3: TGTGCCAGCAGTATATCACAGGGGGCTCAGCCCCAGCATTTT.

This clonotype was seen ten or more times. The chain recombines TRBV7-3 with TRBJ2-3; D ambiguous. The CDR3 extends over 13 amino acids. Between the trimmed V and J ends, which lost 0 bases and 4 bases, there was a span of 5 bases. The germline CDR1 and CDR2 sequences are SGHTA and FQGTGA. The CDR3 protein is CASSLTHADTQYF. In nucleotides, the CDR3 is TGTGCCAGCAGCTTAACACACGCAGATACGCAGTATTTT.

The chain links TRBV20-1 to TRBJ2-4, with D unclear. The J call may be incorrect, as the DNA end agrees better with TRBJ2-7. Germline V lookup: CDR1 DFQATT, CDR2 SNEGSKA (reference sequence). The CDR3 is 13 residues long. CDR3 nucleotide sequence: TGCAGTGCTTCACTCCTTCCAGACGGCGAGCAGTACTTC. It specifies CSASLLPDGEQYF.

The V and J genes are TRBV2 and TRBJ2-7, with 11 bases matching TRBD2. The V gene end was trimmed by 4 bases and the J gene end by 0 bases; junction bases not matched to a gene: 8. This CDR3 region has 17 residues. CDR1 SNHLY and CDR2 FYNNEI come from the germline V gene. The CDR3 here is CASSGSSGGSSSYEQYF. The CDR3 region has the DNA TGTGCCAGCAGTGGGTCTAGCGGGGGGTCTAGCTCCTACGAGCAGTACTTC.

J is TRBJ2-3 and V is TRBV7-6; D gene uncertain. Germline V gene sequence: CDR1 SGHVS, CDR2 FNYEAQ. CDR3 size: 15 residues. Trimming removed 1 base at V and 0 bases at J, with 8 bases between. CDR3 loop: CASSLDGKSTDTQYF. In nucleotides, the CDR3 is TGTGCCAGCAGCTTAGATGGAAAAAGCACAGATACGCAGTATTTT.

The chain links TRBV7-7 to TRBJ2-2; either TRBD1 or TRBD2 may fit D (6 bases each). This CDR3 is 16 amino acids long. V shed 5 bases and J shed 2 bases, with 15 bases lying between them. The germline V gene encodes CDR1 SSHAT and CDR2 FNYEAQ (reference sequence). DNA of the CDR3: TGTGCCAGCAGCACAATTGGGGGGCCTAACACCGGGGAGCTGTTTTTT. It translates to CASSTIGGPNTGELFF. The variable domain in full, completed from reference TRBV7-7 and TRBJ2-2, reads GAGVSQSPRYKVTKRGQDVTLRCDPISSHATLYWYQQALGQGPEFLTYFNYEAQPDKSGLPSDRFSAERPEGSISTLTIQRTEQRDSAMYRCASSTIGGPNTGELFFGEGSRLTVL.

A few counts support this clonotype. CDR3 loop: CASSDRDGPVGYTF. DNA for the CDR3: TGTGCCAGCAGCGACCGGGACGGACCAGTCGGCTACACCTTC. The chain joins TRBV9 to TRBJ1-2; tentative D call: TRBD1 (5 bases). CDR3 length: 14 amino acids. CDR1 and CDR2 (germline): SGDLS, YYNGEE. V dropped 3 bases and J dropped 8 bases, with 17 bases sitting between them.

The chain links TRBV20-1 to TRBJ2-1; TRBD2 agrees at 14 bases. Germline V gene lookup returns CDR1 DFQATT and CDR2 SNEGSKA (reference sequence). V shed 4 bases and J 6 bases; nucleotides not matched to a gene: 11. This CDR3 region has 17 residues. The chain's CDR3 is CSANSLRTSGGCNEQFF. CDR3 nucleotides: TGCAGTGCTAACAGCCTCCGGACTAGCGGGGGGTGCAATGAGCAGTTCTTC.

The genes are TRBV12-3 or TRBV12-4 and TRBJ2-3; 10 bases agree with TRBD1. Losses at the gene ends were 2 bases for V and 4 bases for J; bases not matched to a gene: 3. CDR3 size: 15 residues. The CDR3 loop reads CASSLLGQGSDTQYF. In nucleotides, the CDR3 is TGTGCCAGCAGTTTACTGGGACAGGGGTCAGATACGCAGTATTTT.

This clonotype was seen only a few times. The V call is TRBV7-6, the J call TRBJ2-3, with TRBD1 identical over 8 bases. Trimming cost V 4 bases and J 5 bases; bases outside gene matches: 8. Germline V gives CDR1 SGHVS, CDR2 FNYEAQ. CDR3 length: 15 residues. Written as DNA, the CDR3 is TGTGCCAGCAGCTCGACAGGGGTCCTCAGAGATACGCAGTATTTT. Translating gives CASSSTGVLRDTQYF.

In its sample, this clonotype was seen a few times. V and J are TRBV7-2 and TRBJ2-7; TRBD2 matches at 11 bases. V dropped 4 bases and J dropped 5; count of bases not matched to a gene: 10. This CDR3 has 16 residues. CDR1 is SGHTA and CDR2 is FQGNSA in the germline V gene. The CDR3 DNA sequence: TGTGCCAGCAGCTGGCTACTAGCGGGGGAAGGCCACGAGCAGTACTTC. Translated, it gives CASSWLLAGEGHEQYF.